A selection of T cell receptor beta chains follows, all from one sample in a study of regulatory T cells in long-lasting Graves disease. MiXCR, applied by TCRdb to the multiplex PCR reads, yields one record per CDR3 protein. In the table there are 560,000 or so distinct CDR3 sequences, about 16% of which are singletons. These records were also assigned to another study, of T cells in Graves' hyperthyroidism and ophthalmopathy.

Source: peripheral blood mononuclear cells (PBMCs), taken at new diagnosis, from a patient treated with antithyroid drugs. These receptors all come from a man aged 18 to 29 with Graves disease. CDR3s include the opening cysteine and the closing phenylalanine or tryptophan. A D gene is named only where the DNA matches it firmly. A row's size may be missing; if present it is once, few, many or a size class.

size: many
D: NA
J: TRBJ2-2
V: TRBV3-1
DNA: TGTGCCAGCAGCCAAATGGACACCGGGGAGCTGTTTTTT
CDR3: CASSQMDTGELFF

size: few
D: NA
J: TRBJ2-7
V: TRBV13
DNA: TGTGCCAGCAGAGCCACCGTCGAGCAGTACTTC
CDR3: CASRATVEQYF

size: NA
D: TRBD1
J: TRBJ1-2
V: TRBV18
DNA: TGTGCCAGCTCACCTTCGACCGACAGGGGGCATCGCTACACCTTC
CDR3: CASSPSTDRGHRYTF

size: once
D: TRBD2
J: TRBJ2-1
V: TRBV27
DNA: TGTGCCAGCAGCTTGGTCCTAGCGGGAGGGCCCCGCAATGAGCAGTTCTTC
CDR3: CASSLVLAGGPRNEQFF

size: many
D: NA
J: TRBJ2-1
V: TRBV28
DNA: TGTGCCAGCAGTTTAGTAGGGCCAGGGAGACGCAATGAGCAGTTCTTC
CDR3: CASSLVGPGRRNEQFF

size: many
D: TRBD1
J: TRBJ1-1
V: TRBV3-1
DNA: TGTGCCAGCAGCCAAGTTTTGACAGGGGTGAACACTGAAGCTTTCTTT
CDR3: CASSQVLTGVNTEAFF

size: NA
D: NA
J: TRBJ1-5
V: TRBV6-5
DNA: TGTGCCAGCAGTTCCAACGCGGGAAGGGGGGCTCTTCAGCCCCAGCATTTT
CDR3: CASSSNAGRGALQPQHF

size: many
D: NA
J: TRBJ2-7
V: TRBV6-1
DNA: TGTGCCAGCAGTGAAGGTTCTTTGGGGGAGCAGTACTTC
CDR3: CASSEGSLGEQYF

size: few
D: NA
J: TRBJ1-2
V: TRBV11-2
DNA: TGTGCCAGCAGCTTAGAGCGGGGCTCTAACTATGGCTACACCTTC
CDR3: CASSLERGSNYGYTF

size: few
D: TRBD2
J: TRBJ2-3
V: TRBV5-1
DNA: TGCGCCAGCAGCCTTACCGGGACTAGCGGGAGGTGGACAGATACGCAGTATTTT
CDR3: CASSLTGTSGRWTDTQYF

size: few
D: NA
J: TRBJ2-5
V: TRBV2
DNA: TGTGCCAGCAGTGACGCCGGGGCGCGGGACCAAGAGACCCAGTACTTC
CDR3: CASSDAGARDQETQYF

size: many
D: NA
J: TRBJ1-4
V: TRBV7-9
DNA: TGTGCCAGCAGCTTGCAGGTTAATGAAAAACTGTTTTTT
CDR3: CASSLQVNEKLFF

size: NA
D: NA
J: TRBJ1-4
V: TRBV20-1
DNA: TGCAGTGCTAGCCCCGGGACTTCCCCTGCGAGGGAAAAACTGTTTTTT
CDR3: CSASPGTSPAREKLFF

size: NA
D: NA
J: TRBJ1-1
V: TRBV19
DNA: TGTGCCAGTAGTATAGGGGTTACTATGAACACTGAAGCTTTCTTT
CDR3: CASSIGVTMNTEAFF

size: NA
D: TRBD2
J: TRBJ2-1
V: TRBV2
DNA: TGTGCCAGCACCCAAGGACTAGCGTCTTACAATGAGCAGTTCTTC
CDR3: CASTQGLASYNEQFF

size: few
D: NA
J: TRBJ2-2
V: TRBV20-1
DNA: TGCAGTGCGGTGTCTAGCGAAAAGGCTACCGGGGAGCTGTTTTTT
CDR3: CSAVSSEKATGELFF

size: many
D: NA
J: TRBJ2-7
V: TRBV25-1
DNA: TGTGCCAGCAGTGGACCCGGTGAGAGAGGAGACGAGCAGTACTTC
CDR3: CASSGPGERGDEQYF

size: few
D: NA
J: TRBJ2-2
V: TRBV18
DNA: TGTGCCAGCTCACTATTCGGGAAGGAGGCGAACACCGGGGAGCTGTTTTTT
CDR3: CASSLFGKEANTGELFF

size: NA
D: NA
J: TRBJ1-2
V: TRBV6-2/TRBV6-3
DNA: TGTGCCAGCAGTTACTTGGACAGAGGGAGCTACACCTTC
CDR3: CASSYLDRGSYTF

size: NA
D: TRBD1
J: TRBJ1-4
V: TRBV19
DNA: TGTGCCAGTAGTATCGCCGGGACAGATGAAAAACTGTTTTTT
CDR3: CASSIAGTDEKLFF

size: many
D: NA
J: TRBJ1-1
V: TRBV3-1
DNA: TGTGCCAGCAGCCAAGGACAAAAGAACACTGAAGCTTTCTTT
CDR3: CASSQGQKNTEAFF

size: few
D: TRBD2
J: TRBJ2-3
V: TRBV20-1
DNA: TGCAGTGCTAGAAAGGGCCGAGGTAGCGGGGGTAAGGCTAGCACAGATACGCAGTATTTT
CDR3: CSARKGRGSGGKASTDTQYF

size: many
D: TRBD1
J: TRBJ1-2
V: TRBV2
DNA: TGTGCCAGCCGGACAGGGGGCGCCTATGGCTACACCTTC
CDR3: CASRTGGAYGYTF

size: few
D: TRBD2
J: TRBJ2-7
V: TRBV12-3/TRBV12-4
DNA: TGTGCCAGCACTGCGGGAGTTGAGAACGAGCAGTACTTC
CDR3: CASTAGVENEQYF

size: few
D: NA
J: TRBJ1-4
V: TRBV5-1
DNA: TGCGCCAGCAGCTCGGACGGTAATGAAAAACTGTTTTTT
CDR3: CASSSDGNEKLFF

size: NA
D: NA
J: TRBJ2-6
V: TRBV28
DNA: TGTGCCAGCAGTTTTGCCAGAGCTGGGGCCAACGTCCTGACTTTC
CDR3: CASSFARAGANVLTF

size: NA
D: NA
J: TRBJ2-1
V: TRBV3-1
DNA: TGTGCCAGCAGCCAAGTATGGGTTGAGCAGTTCTTC
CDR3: CASSQVWVEQFF

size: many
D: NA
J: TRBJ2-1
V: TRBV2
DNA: TGTGCCAGCAGTGAAGCGGTCCATGACGGTGAGCAGTTCTTC
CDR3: CASSEAVHDGEQFF

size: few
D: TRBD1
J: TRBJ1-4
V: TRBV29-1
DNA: TGCAGCGTCGGGACAGGGGGTGAAAAACTGTTTTTT
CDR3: CSVGTGGEKLFF

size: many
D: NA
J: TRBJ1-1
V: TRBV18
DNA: TGTGCCAGCTCACCACCGGTGGTCAGGGTGAACACTGAAGCTTTCTTT
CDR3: CASSPPVVRVNTEAFF

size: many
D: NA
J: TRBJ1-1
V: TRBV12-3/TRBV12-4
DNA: TGTGCCAGCAGCCCAATCTCCCGGGGACTCCGAGTCGGGAACACTGAAGCTTTCTTT
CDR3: CASSPISRGLRVGNTEAFF

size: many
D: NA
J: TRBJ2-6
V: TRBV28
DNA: TGTGCCAGCAGTTTTGTAGAGTCTGGGGCCAACGTCCTGACTTTC
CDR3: CASSFVESGANVLTF

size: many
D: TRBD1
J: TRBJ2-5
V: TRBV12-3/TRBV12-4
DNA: TGTGCCAGCAGTCCCGGGACAGGGTGGGCCAGGGCGCGCCAAGAGACCCAGTACTTC
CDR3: CASSPGTGWARARQETQYF

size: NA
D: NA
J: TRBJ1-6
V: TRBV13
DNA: TGTGCCAGCAGCTACCGGGAGATGGGGCATAATTCACCCCTCCACTTT
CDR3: CASSYREMGHNSPLHF

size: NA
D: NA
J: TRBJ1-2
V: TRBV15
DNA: TGTGCCACCAGCAGAGACAGGGCCTATGGCTACACCTTC
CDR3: CATSRDRAYGYTF

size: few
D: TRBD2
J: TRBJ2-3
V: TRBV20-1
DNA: TGCAGTGCTAGAGTAGCGGGAGTGCGCACAGATACGCAGTATTTT
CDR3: CSARVAGVRTDTQYF

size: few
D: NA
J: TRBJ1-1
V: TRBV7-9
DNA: TGTGCCAGCACCGGGCAGGCGGTAGTGAACACTGAAGCTTTCTTT
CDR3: CASTGQAVVNTEAFF

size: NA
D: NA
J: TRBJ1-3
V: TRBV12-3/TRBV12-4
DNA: TGTGCCAGCAGTTTAGGGGTACACTCTGGAAACACCATATATTTT
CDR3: CASSLGVHSGNTIYF

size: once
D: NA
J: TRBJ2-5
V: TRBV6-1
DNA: TGTGCCACCAGGACCGCGGCCCGAGAGACCCAGTACTTC
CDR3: CATRTAARETQYF

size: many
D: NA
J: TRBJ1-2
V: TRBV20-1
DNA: TGCAGTGCTCCGTCGGACAGAGCTAACTATGGCTACACCTTC
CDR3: CSAPSDRANYGYTF

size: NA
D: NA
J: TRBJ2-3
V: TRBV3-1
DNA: TGTGCCAGCAGCCAAGTAGTAAGCGGCCCGGATACGCAGTATTTT
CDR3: CASSQVVSGPDTQYF

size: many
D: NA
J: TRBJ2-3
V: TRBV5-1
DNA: TGCGCCAGCAAACGAATACCCTCCACAGATACGCAGTATTTT
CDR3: CASKRIPSTDTQYF

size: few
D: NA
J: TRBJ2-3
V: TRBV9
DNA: TGTGCCAGCAGCGTAGACAGCTACACAGATACGCAGTATTTT
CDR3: CASSVDSYTDTQYF

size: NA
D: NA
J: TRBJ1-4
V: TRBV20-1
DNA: TGCAGTCCGACCGCCACGGGGTTGGGTGAAAAACTGTTTTTT
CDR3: CSPTATGLGEKLFF

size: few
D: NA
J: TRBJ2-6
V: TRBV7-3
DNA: TGTGCCAGCAGCCCCCAAAGGGGCGCGGATTTGTTAGGGGCCAACGTCCTGACTTTC
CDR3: CASSPQRGADLLGANVLTF